Presented here are 19 T cell receptor beta chains from one specimen sequenced in a study of cytomegalovirus exposure and HLA in healthy donors. Using immunoSEQ multiplex PCR, the repertoire was profiled, and TCRdb retains in-frame clones only, with some absent. The table has around 150,000 clones, approximately 91% seen once. The specimen was PBMCs. The origin of the receptors is a man aged 18 to 35 in good health and CMV-seronegative.

The chain is built from TRBV18 and TRBJ1-1; no clear D gene. This CDR3 contains 14 residues. The ends were cut back, 8 bases at V and 3 bases at J, with 16 bases in the middle. Germline lookup yields CDR1 KGHSH and CDR2 LQKENI. For the CDR3, the DNA is TGTGCCAGCGCCGAAGAGATGGCGGACACTGAAGCTTTCTTT. This gives the protein CASAEEMADTEAFF. The full variable domain, in which reference TRBV18 and TRBJ1-1 provide the parts outside the CDR3, is NAGVMQNPRHLVRRRGQEARLRCSPMKGHSHVYWYRQLPEEGLKFMVYLQKENIIDESGMPKERFSAEFPKEGPSILRIQQVVRGDSAAYFCASAEEMADTEAFFGQGTRLTVV.

J is TRBJ2-7 and V is TRBV6-5, with a tentative D call TRBD2 (6 bases). V was cut by 2 bases and J by 3 bases, with 8 bases left in between. The CDR3 spans 13 residues. Looked up from germline, CDR1 is MNHEY and CDR2 is SVGAGI. The DNA for the CDR3 is TGTGCCAGCAGTTACGGGGGACTCTACGAGCAGTACGTC. It yields the protein CASSYGGLYEQYV.

The chain joins TRBV27 to TRBJ1-3; a possible D gene is TRBD1 (5 bases). The germline gives CDR1 MNHEY, CDR2 SMNVEV (reference sequence). The CDR3 length is 14 residues. The ends were cut back, 3 bases at V and 2 bases at J, with 8 bases in the middle. The CDR3, as DNA: TGTGCCAGCAGTTTTTTGGGGCCTGGAAACACCATATATTTT. Its protein product is CASSFLGPGNTIYF.

The V and J genes are TRBV27 and TRBJ2-5; D possibly corresponds to TRBD1 (6 bases). The germline V and J ends were trimmed by 3 bases and 2 bases, with 13 bases remaining between them. CDR3 length: 15 amino acids. Germline CDR1 is MNHEY and CDR2 is SMNVEV (reference sequence). The CDR3 here is CASSFSPTGQETQYF. As DNA, the CDR3 is TGTGCCAGCAGTTTCTCCCCGACAGGACAAGAGACCCAGTACTTC.

The rearrangement uses TRBV15 and TRBJ2-5, with TRBD1 as a possible D gene (5 bases). Germline lookup yields CDR1 LNHNV and CDR2 YYDKDF (reference sequence). The CDR3 length is 14 residues. With 4 bases removed from V and 1 base from J, the gap between germline ends came to 10 bases. The CDR3 spells CATSTGHFQETQYF. The DNA for the CDR3 is TGTGCCACCAGCACCGGACACTTCCAAGAGACCCAGTACTTC.

The rearrangement joins TRBV13 to TRBJ1-2, with D maybe TRBD1 (6 bases). The CDR3 has 14 amino acids. The V end lost 8 bases, the J end lost 6 bases, and 19 bases lay between the germline ends. Germline assignment: CDR1 PRHDT and CDR2 FYEKMQ (reference sequence). CDR3 nucleotide sequence: TGTGCCAGCTCAAAACAGGGATTTTTTGATGGCTACACCTTC. As protein: CASSKQGFFDGYTF.

The chain has TRBV6-5 and TRBJ2-7; 8 bases map to TRBD2. The CDR3 contains 14 residues. The V gene's germline CDR1 is MNHEY and CDR2 SVGAGI. The V and J ends lost 6 bases and 6 bases, in that order; junction bases with no gene match: 10. The CDR3 protein is CASSPGGRSVEQYV. CDR3 bases: TGTGCCAGCAGCCCGGGGGGGCGCTCCGTCGAGCAGTACGTC.

J is TRBJ2-4 and V is TRBV7-9; D is perhaps TRBD2 (6 bases). Germline V gene lookup returns CDR1 SEHNR and CDR2 FQNEAQ (reference sequence). This CDR3 has 15 residues. V lost 5 bases to trimming and J lost 5 bases, with 16 bases between them. CDR3 in amino acids: CASSPKAGHENIQYF. CDR3 DNA sequence: TGTGCCAGCAGCCCAAAAGCGGGCCATGAAAACATTCAGTACTTC.

The chain joins TRBV6-1 to TRBJ2-3, with D possibly matching TRBD1 (6 bases). In germline, CDR1 is MNHNS, CDR2 SASEGT. V was trimmed by 6 bases and J by 8 bases, leaving 12 bases between them. The CDR3 has 12 residues. DNA for the CDR3: TGTGCCAGCAGGGGGGAAGGGGGTACGCAGTATTTT. Translating it yields CASRGEGGTQYF.

J is TRBJ1-3 and V is TRBV28; 10 nucleotides match TRBD1. CDR3 size: 16 residues. CDR1 and CDR2 (germline): MDHEN, SYDVKM. J was trimmed by 7 bases and V by 7 bases; bases with no gene match: 13. For the CDR3, the DNA is TGTGCCAGCAAGGGACAGGGGATAATATCTTGGAACACCATATATTTT. Translation gives CASKGQGIISWNTIYF.

This chain links TRBV7-9 with TRBJ2-5, with TRBD1 as a possible D gene (5 bases). The CDR3 spans 13 residues. Between the trimmed V and J ends, which lost 3 bases and 5 bases, there was a span of 10 bases. Germline V lookup: CDR1 SEHNR, CDR2 FQNEAQ (reference sequence). This CDR3 reads CASSFRGRETQYF. The CDR3 DNA sequence: TGTGCCAGCAGCTTTAGGGGCCGGGAGACCCAGTACTTC. Full variable domain (rest looked up from reference TRBV7-9 and TRBJ2-5): DTGVSQNPRHKITKRGQNVTFRCDPISEHNRLYWYRQTLGQGPEFLTYFQNEAQLEKSRLLSDRFSAERPKGSFSTLEIQRTEQGDSAMYLCASSFRGRETQYFGPGTRLLVL.

V is TRBV7-3 and J is TRBJ1-3; weak D call: TRBD1 (5 bases). The germline V gene encodes CDR1 SGHTA and CDR2 FQGTGA. V was trimmed by 1 base and J by 0 bases, leaving 13 bases between them. The CDR3 totals 17 residues. CDR3 in amino acids: CASSLSGTGPSGNTIYF. In nucleotides, the CDR3 is TGTGCCAGCAGCTTAAGCGGGACCGGGCCCTCTGGAAACACCATATATTTT.

The chain combines TRBV27 with TRBJ1-2; 7 bases line up with TRBD1. The trim removed 5 bases at V and 2 bases at J, leaving 2 bases unmatched. This CDR3 spans 13 amino acids. Germline CDR1 reads MNHEY; CDR2 reads SMNVEV (reference sequence). The CDR3 region has the DNA TGTGCCAGCAGTCCGACAGGGAACTATGGCTACACCTTC. Its protein is CASSPTGNYGYTF.

The chain carries TRBV18 and TRBJ2-7; D gene unclear. CDR1 is KGHSH, CDR2 LQKENI, per germline. The CDR3 has 13 residues. The V gene lost 3 bases and the J gene lost 7 bases, with 13 bases spanning the gap. In DNA, the CDR3 is TGTGCCAGCTCACCTGCGGTTACCGGGGAGCAGTACGTC. Translated: CASSPAVTGEQYV.

The rearrangement uses TRBV5-1 and TRBJ1-1; the D gene is possibly TRBD1 (6 bases). This CDR3 is built from 14 residues. V was trimmed by 3 bases and J by 4 bases, leaving 13 bases between them. CDR1 is SGHRS, CDR2 YFSETQ, per germline. The CDR3 spells CASSSDRASTEAFF. The CDR3 DNA follows: TGCGCCAGCAGCTCGGACAGAGCAAGCACTGAAGCTTTCTTT.

This chain joins TRBV30 and TRBJ1-2; D is possibly TRBD1 (6 bases). V gave up 0 bases and J gave up 4 bases, with 12 bases separating them. Germline CDR1 GTSNPN, CDR2 SVGIG (reference sequence). The length of the CDR3 is 14 residues. In DNA form, the CDR3 reads TGTGCCTGGAGTGTACCCCGGACAGTCTATGGCTACACCTTC. Residues: CAWSVPRTVYGYTF. Full variable domain (outside the CDR3, taken from reference TRBV30 and TRBJ1-2): SQTIHQWPATLVQPVGSPLSLECTVEGTSNPNLYWYRQAAGRGLQLLFYSVGIGQISSEVPQNLSASRPQDRQFILSSKKLLLSDSGFYLCAWSVPRTVYGYTFGSGTRLTVV.

This clone has a single count. V and J are TRBV2 and TRBJ2-7; D might be TRBD1 (6 bases). CDR1 and CDR2 (germline): SNHLY, FYNNEI. The CDR3 has 14 residues. V was pared by 6 bases and J by 0 bases, with 12 bases between. The CDR3 nucleotides read TGTGCCAGCAGAGACAGGAGGAGCTCCTACGAGCAGTACTTC. This sequence encodes CASRDRRSSYEQYF.

This clone occurred once. The chain employs TRBV5-1 and TRBJ1-5, with TRBD1 matching 8 bases. This CDR3 comprises 15 residues. The V and J ends lost 1 base and 5 bases, in that order; junction bases with no gene match: 5. Germline assignment: CDR1 SGHRS and CDR2 YFSETQ. CDR3 protein: CASSLKGGQDQPQHF. CDR3 sequence (DNA): TGCGCCAGCAGCTTGAAGGGGGGACAGGATCAGCCCCAGCATTTT.

In its sample, this clone was seen many times. This chain uses TRBV10-2 with TRBJ2-2; 8 bases line up with TRBD2. This CDR3 is 13 amino acids long. Germline V CDR1 and CDR2: WSHSY, SAAADI. With 6 bases clipped from V and 3 bases from J, the junction kept 0 bases outside the gene matches. CDR3 in DNA: TGCGCCAGCAGGACTAGCGACACCGGGGAGCTGTTTTTT. This encodes CASRTSDTGELFF.